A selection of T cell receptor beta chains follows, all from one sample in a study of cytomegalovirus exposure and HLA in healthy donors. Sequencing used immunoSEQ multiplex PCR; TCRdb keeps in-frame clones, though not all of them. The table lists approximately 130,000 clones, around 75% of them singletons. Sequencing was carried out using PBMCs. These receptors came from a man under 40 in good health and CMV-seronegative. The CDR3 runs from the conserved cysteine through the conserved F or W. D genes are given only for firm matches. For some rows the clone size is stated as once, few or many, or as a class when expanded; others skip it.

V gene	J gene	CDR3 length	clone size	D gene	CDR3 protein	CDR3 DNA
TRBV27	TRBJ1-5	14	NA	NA	CASSAGPPNQPQHF	TGTGCCAGCAGCGCAGGGCCCCCCAATCAGCCCCAGCATTTT
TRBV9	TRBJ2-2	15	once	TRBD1	CASSATGANTGELFF	TGTGCCAGCAGCGCAACAGGGGCGAACACCGGGGAGCTGTTTTTT
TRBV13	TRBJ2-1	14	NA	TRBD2	CASSWTSGDNEQFF	TGTGCCAGCAGCTGGACTAGCGGAGACAATGAGCAGTTCTTC
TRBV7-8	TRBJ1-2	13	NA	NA	CASSLYELYGYTF	TGTGCCAGCAGCCTCTACGAGCTCTATGGCTACACCTTC
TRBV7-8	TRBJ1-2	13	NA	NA	CASSMDRNYGYTF	TGTGCCAGCAGCATGGACAGAAACTATGGCTACACCTTC
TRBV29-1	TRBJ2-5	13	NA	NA	CSVDQGPWETQYF	TGCAGCGTTGACCAGGGGCCCTGGGAGACCCAGTACTTC
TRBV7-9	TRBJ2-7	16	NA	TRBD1	CASSLATGGAVYEQYF	TGTGCCAGCAGCTTAGCTACAGGGGGCGCCGTCTACGAGCAGTACTTC
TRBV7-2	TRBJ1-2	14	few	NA	CASILGGRGYGYTF	TGTGCCAGCATCTTAGGGGGGCGCGGGTATGGCTACACCTTC
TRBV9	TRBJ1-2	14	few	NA	CASSVAGANYGYTF	TGTGCCAGCAGCGTGGCGGGGGCTAACTATGGCTACACCTTC
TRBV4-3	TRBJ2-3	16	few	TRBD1	CASSQGSGTGPDTQYF	TGCGCCAGCAGCCAAGGATCCGGGACAGGGCCAGATACGCAGTATTTT
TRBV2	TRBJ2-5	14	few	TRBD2	CASRGGYPQETQYF	TGTGCCAGCAGGGGAGGGTACCCACAAGAGACCCAGTACTTC
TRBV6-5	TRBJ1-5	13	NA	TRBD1	CASSYDRGQPQHF	TGTGCCAGCAGTTATGACAGGGGACAGCCCCAGCATTTT
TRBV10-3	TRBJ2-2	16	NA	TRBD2	CAISDSSGVGTGELFF	TGTGCCATCAGTGACTCTAGCGGGGTCGGCACCGGGGAGCTGTTTTTT
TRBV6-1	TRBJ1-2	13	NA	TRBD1	CASSDWTGFGYTF	TGTGCCAGCAGTGACTGGACAGGGTTTGGCTACACCTTC